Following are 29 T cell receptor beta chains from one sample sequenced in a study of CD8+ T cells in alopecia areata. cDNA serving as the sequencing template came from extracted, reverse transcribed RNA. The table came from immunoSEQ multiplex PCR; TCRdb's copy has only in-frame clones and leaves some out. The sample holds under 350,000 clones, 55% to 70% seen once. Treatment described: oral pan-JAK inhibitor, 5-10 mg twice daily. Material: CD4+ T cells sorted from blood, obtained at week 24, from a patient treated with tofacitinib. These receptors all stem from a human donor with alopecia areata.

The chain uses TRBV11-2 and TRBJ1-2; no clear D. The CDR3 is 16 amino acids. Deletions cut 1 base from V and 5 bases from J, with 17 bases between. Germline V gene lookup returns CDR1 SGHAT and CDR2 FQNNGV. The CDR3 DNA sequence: TGTGCCAGCAGCTTAGCGAGTATCGCAGGAGGGTATGGCTACACCTTC. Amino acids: CASSLASIAGGYGYTF.

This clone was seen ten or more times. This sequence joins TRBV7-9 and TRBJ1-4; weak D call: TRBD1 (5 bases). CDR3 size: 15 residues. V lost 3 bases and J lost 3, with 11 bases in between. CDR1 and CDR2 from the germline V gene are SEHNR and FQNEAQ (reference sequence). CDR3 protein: CASSFWGEANEKLFF. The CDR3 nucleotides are TGTGCCAGCAGCTTTTGGGGCGAAGCTAATGAAAAACTGTTTTTT.

DNA for the CDR3: TGTGCCAGCAGCTTGAGCGGGGGGGCCCACAATGAGCAGTTCTTC. It codes for CASSLSGGAHNEQFF. The chain recombines TRBV5-4 with TRBJ2-1, with 10 bases that match TRBD2. The CDR3 sequence is 15 residues long. From germline, CDR1 is SGHNT and CDR2 YYREEE (reference sequence). Losses at the gene ends were 1 base for V and 5 bases for J; bases not matched to a gene: 3.

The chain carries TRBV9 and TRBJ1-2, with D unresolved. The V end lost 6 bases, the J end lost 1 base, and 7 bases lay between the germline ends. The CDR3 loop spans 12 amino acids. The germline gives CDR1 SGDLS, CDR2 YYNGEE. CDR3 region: CASTDINYGYTF. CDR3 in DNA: TGTGCCAGCACCGATATTAACTATGGCTACACCTTC.

CDR3 sequence: CASTPDRHYGYTF. The CDR3 region has the DNA TGTGCCAGTACCCCGGACAGGCACTATGGCTACACCTTC. V and J are TRBV19 and TRBJ1-2, with 7 nucleotides matching TRBD1. The trim removed 7 bases at V and 3 bases at J, leaving 5 bases unmatched. This CDR3 is built from 13 residues. Germline V gene sequence: CDR1 LNHDA, CDR2 SQIVND (reference sequence). Looking up the rest from reference TRBV19 and TRBJ1-2 gives the full variable domain: DGGITQSPKYLFRKEGQNVTLSCEQNLNHDAMYWYRQDPGQGLRLIYYSQIVNDFQKGDIAEGYSVSREKKESFPLTVTSAQKNPTAFYLCASTPDRHYGYTFGSGTRLTVV.

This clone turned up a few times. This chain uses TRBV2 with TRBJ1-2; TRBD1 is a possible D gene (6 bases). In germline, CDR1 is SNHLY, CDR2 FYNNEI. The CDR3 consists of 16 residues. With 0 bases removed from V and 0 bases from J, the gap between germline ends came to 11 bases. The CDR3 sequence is CASSEALRTANYGYTF. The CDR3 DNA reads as TGTGCCAGCAGTGAAGCCCTCAGGACAGCTAACTATGGCTACACCTTC.

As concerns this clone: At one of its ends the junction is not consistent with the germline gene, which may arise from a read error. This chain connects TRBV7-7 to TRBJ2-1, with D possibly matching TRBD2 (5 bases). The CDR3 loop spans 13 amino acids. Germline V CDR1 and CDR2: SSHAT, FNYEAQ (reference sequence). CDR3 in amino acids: CASSLRAENEQFF. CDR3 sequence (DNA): TGTGCTAGCAGCTTACGAGCGGAGAATGAGCAGTTCTTC.

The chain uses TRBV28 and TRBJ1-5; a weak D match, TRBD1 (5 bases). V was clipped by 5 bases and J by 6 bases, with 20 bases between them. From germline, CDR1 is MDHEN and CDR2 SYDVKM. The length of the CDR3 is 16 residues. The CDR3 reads CASSQGGAGFGQPQHF. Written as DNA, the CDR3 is TGTGCCAGCAGTCAAGGCGGTGCAGGGTTTGGTCAGCCCCAGCATTTT.

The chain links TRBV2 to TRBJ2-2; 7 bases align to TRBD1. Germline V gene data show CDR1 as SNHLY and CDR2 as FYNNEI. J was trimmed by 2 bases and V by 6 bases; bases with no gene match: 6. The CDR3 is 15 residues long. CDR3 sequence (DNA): TGTGCCAGCAGGTTGACAGGGACCAACACCGGGGAGCTGTTTTTT. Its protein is CASRLTGTNTGELFF.

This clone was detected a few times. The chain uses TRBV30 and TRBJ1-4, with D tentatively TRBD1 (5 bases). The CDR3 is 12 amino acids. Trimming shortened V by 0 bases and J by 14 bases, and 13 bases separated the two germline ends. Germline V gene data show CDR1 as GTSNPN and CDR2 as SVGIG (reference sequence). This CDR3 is CAWSVPRGMLFF. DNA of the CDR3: TGTGCCTGGAGTGTACCAAGGGGTATGCTGTTTTTT.

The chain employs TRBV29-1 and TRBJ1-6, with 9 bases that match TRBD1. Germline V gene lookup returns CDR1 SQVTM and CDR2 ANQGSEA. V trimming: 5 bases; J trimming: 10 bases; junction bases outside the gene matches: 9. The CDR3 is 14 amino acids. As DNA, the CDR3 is TGCAGCGTTAGGACAGGGGAGTTGTACTCACCCCTCCACTTT. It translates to CSVRTGELYSPLHF.

The CDR3 loop reads CASSRGRLNEKLFF. Written as DNA, the CDR3 is TGTGCCAGTAGTAGAGGACGGCTAAATGAAAAACTGTTTTTT. J is TRBJ1-4 and V is TRBV19; the D is unclear. The CDR3 runs 14 residues. In germline, CDR1 is LNHDA, CDR2 SQIVND (reference sequence). V shed 4 bases and J shed 5 bases, with 11 bases lying between them.

Here the CDR3 reads CASSSGRAAFF. The CDR3 nucleotides are TGTGCCAGCAGTTCGGGCAGGGCTGCTTTCTTT. The chain combines TRBV6-5 with TRBJ1-1; a weak D match, TRBD1 (5 bases). V was trimmed by 4 bases and J by 11 bases, leaving 11 bases between them. The CDR3 runs 11 residues. The germline V gene has CDR1 MNHEY and CDR2 SVGAGI.

The CDR3 DNA sequence: TGTGCCACCAGCAGAGATCTGGGAAGCGGCCGGGGGACCCAGTACTTC. It yields the protein CATSRDLGSGRGTQYF. The chain uses TRBV15 and TRBJ2-5, with D possibly matching TRBD2 (5 bases). The CDR3 spans 16 residues. Germline V gives CDR1 LNHNV, CDR2 YYDKDF (reference sequence). V was trimmed by 0 bases and J by 7 bases, leaving 18 bases between them.

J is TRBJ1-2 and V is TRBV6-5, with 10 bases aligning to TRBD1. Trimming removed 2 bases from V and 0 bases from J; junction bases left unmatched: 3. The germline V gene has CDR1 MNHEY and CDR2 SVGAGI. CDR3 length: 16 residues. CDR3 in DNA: TGTGCCAGCAGTTACCAAGGACAGGGGGCTAACTATGGCTACACCTTC. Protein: CASSYQGQGANYGYTF.

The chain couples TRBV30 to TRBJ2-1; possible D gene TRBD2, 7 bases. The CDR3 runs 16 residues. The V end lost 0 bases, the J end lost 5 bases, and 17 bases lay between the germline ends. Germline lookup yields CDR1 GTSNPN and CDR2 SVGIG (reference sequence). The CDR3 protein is CAWSVAASGDNNEQFF. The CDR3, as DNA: TGTGCCTGGAGTGTAGCGGCCAGCGGGGACAACAATGAGCAGTTCTTC. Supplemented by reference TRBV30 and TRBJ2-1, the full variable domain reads SQTIHQWPATLVQPVGSPLSLECTVEGTSNPNLYWYRQAAGRGLQLLFYSVGIGQISSEVPQNLSASRPQDRQFILSSKKLLLSDSGFYLCAWSVAASGDNNEQFFGPGTRLTVL.

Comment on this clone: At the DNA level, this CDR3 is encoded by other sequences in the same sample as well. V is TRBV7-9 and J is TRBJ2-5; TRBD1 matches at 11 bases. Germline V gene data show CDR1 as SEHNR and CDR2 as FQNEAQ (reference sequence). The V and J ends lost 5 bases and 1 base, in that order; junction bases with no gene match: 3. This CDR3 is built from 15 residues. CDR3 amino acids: CASSLGTGGQETQYF. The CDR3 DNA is TGTGCCAGCAGCCTCGGGACAGGGGGCCAAGAGACCCAGTACTTC.

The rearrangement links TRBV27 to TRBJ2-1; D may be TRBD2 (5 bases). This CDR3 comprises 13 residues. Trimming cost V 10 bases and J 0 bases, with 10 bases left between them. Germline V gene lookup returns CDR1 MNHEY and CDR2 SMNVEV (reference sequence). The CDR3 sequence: CAIKRGSYNEQFF. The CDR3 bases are TGTGCCATCAAACGGGGCTCCTACAATGAGCAGTTCTTC.

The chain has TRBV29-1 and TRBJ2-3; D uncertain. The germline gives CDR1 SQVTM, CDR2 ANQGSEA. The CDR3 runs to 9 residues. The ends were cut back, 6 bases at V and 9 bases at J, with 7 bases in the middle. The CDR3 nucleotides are TGCAGCGTGGGCAAGACGCAGTATTTT. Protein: CSVGKTQYF.

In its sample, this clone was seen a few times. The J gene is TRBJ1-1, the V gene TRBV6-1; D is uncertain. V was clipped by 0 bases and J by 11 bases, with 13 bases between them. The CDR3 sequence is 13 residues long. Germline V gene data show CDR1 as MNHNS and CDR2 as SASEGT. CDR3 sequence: CASSEAPSSRAFF. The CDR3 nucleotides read TGTGCCAGCAGTGAAGCCCCGAGTTCAAGGGCTTTCTTT.

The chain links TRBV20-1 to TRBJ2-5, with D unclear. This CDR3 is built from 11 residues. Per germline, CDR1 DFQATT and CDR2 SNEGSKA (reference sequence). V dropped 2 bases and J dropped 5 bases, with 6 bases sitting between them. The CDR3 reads CSARLWETQYF. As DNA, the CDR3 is TGCAGTGCTAGACTTTGGGAGACCCAGTACTTC.

The CDR3 reads CSVAGSPNTDTQYF. The CDR3 DNA follows: TGCAGCGTGGCCGGGTCCCCAAACACAGATACGCAGTATTTT. The chain recombines TRBV29-1 with TRBJ2-3, with D unresolved. Trimming stripped 6 bases from V and 2 bases from J, with 15 bases between. Per germline, CDR1 SQVTM and CDR2 ANQGSEA. The CDR3 length is 14 residues.

CDR3 coding DNA: TGCGCCAGCAGCGCCCGGACAGGGACGTCACCCCTCCACTTT. The encoded protein is CASSARTGTSPLHF. J is TRBJ1-6 and V is TRBV5-1; 8 nucleotides match TRBD1. CDR1 is SGHRS, CDR2 YFSETQ, per germline. The CDR3 consists of 14 residues. Trimming took 4 bases from V and 10 from J; bases not matched to a gene: 7.

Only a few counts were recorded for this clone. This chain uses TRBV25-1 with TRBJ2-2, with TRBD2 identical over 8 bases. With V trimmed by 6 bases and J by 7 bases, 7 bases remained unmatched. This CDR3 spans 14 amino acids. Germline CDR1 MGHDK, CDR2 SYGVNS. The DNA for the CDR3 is TGTGCCAGCAGACGTAGCGGGGCCGGCGGGGAGCTGTTTTTT. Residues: CASRRSGAGGELFF.

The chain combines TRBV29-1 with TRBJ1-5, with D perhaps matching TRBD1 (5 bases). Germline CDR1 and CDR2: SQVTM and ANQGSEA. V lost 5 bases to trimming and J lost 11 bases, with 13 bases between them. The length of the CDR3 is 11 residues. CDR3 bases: TGCAGCGTTATCACCGAAGGGGCCCAGCATTTT. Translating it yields CSVITEGAQHF.

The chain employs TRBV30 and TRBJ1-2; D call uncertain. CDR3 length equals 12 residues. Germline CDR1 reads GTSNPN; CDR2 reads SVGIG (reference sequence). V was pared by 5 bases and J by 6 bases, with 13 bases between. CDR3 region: CAWWLVRHGYTF. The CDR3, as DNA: TGTGCCTGGTGGTTGGTCAGGCATGGCTACACCTTC.

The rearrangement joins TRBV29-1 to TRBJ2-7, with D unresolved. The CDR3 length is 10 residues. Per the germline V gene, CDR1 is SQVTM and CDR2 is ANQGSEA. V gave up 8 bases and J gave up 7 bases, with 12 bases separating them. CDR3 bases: TGCAGCCACCCAGCTGGAGAGCAGTACTTC. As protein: CSHPAGEQYF.

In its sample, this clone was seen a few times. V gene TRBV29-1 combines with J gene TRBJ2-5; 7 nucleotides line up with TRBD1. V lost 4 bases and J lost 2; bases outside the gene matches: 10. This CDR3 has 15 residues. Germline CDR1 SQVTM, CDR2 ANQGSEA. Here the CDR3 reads CSVGPPGTAQETQYF. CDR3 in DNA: TGCAGCGTTGGACCGCCGGGGACAGCTCAAGAGACCCAGTACTTC.

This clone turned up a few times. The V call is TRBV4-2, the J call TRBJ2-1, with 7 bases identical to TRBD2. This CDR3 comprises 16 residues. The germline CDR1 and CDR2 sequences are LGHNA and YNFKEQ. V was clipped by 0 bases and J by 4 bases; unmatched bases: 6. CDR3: CASSQEGGLGYNEQFF. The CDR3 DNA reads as TGTGCCAGCAGCCAAGAGGGTGGACTAGGGTACAATGAGCAGTTCTTC.